This T cell receptor beta chain was documented in a study of T-cell memory formation after mild COVID-19. Study-level points and caveats: Nothing confirmed that second-wave clones peaking on day 37 were specific for SARS-CoV-2. Clones which contracted sat mainly in CM and EM if CD4+, and in EMRA if CD8+.

This CDR3 has 13 amino acids. Trimming removed 6 bases at V and 8 bases at J, with 16 bases between. CDR1 is DFQATT, CDR2 SNEGSKA, per germline (reference sequence). Sample barcodes and UMIs were carried by the TCR alpha and TCR beta cDNA libraries that 5'RACE generated with constant-segment primers. One entry per CDR3 protein, called by TCRdb with MiXCR from the 5' RACE reads. The table includes about 360,000 distinct CDR3 sequences, approximately 12% detected once. For this clonotype: Its antigen is unidentified.

V gene TRBV20-1 combines with J gene TRBJ1-4; no clear D. The receptor was isolated from a man aged 18 to 30 who had mild COVID-19 (a few samples of this study predate the infection). Cell type and time point are not known. Sequenced input: PBMCs or a T cell subset sorted from them (not recorded which). This CDR3 is CSAATLDGEKLFF. In nucleotides, the CDR3 is TGCAGTGCCGCGACTCTCGACGGGGAAAAACTGTTTTTT.